The clone carrying this TCR beta chain was found once. This sample is drawn from a study of T cell responses to AZD1222 COVID-19 vaccine. Here immunoSEQ multiplex PCR was the method, and the copy in TCRdb shows in-frame clones only, minus some. In the table there are around 90,000 clones, roughly 90% of which are singletons. The CDR3 loop spans 11 amino acids. Looked up from germline, CDR1 is LNHDA and CDR2 is SQIVND (reference sequence). V lost 3 bases, J lost 4 bases, and 1 base lay in between. This receptor was taken from an adult in good health. The chain has TRBV19 and TRBJ2-1; the D is unclear. The sequenced sample was peripheral blood, obtained on day 0 of AZD1222 vaccination. CDR3 in DNA: TGTGCCAGTAGTATGTACAATGAGCAGTTCTTC. Its protein is CASSMYNEQFF.